The entry below describes one T cell receptor beta chain. The antigen remains unidentified. The sample comes from a study of cytomegalovirus exposure and HLA in healthy donors. General observations from the study: Roughly uniform sequencing depth across donors was assumed, possibly incorrectly.

Primers for the PCR totalled 60 Vbeta and 13 Jbeta. TCRdb's copy holds only in-frame clones and misses some; the assay was immunoSEQ multiplex PCR. The repertoire consists of 75,000 to 95,000 clones, with around 79% occurring once and the leading ten covering around an eighth. Germline V CDR1 and CDR2: PRHDT, FYEKMQ (reference sequence). This CDR3 is built from 13 residues. Trimming took off 8 bases at V and 4 bases at J, with 13 bases between the two ends. Healthy people donating bone marrow made up the donors. The chain is built from TRBV13 and TRBJ2-3; maybe TRBD2 (5 bases). Sequencing was carried out using PBMCs. The TCR originated in a human donor in good health. This CDR3 reads CASGWRLADTQYF. CDR3 nucleotide sequence: TGTGCCAGCGGGTGGAGGTTGGCAGATACGCAGTATTTT. Based on the CDR3 plus reference TRBV13 and TRBJ2-3, the full variable domain is AAGVIQSPRHLIKEKRETATLKCYPIPRHDTVYWYQQGPGQDPQFLISFYEKMQSDKGSIPDRFSAQQFSDYHSELNMSSLELGDSALYFCASGWRLADTQYFGPGTRLTVL.